These T cell receptor beta chains were read from a single sample in a study of T cell responses to AZD1222 COVID-19 vaccine. TCRdb keeps only in-frame clones here, not all; method: immunoSEQ multiplex PCR. The sample contains 140,000 to 150,000 clones, approximately 94% of which appear only once. The sample consisted of peripheral blood, taken on day 0 of AZD1222 vaccination. The origin of the receptors is an adult in good health. Each CDR3 is given with its conserved first and last residue. A D gene is named only where the DNA matches it firmly.

V	D	J	DNA	CDR3
TRBV5-5	-	TRBJ1-3	TGTGCCAGCAGCTTGGTTCCGGGTTCTGGAAACACCATATATTTT	CASSLVPGSGNTIYF
TRBV28	-	TRBJ1-4	TGTGCCAGCAGACTCCCGGGTGGAGGGAACGAAAAACTGTTTTTT	CASRLPGGGNEKLFF
TRBV5-1	-	TRBJ2-7	TGCGCCAGCAGCCCTGGGACACTACCTACCTACGAGCAGTACTTC	CASSPGTLPTYEQYF
TRBV5-4	-	TRBJ2-7	TGTGCCAGCAGCTACTTCCTTTCGGGCGAGCAGTACTTC	CASSYFLSGEQYF
TRBV18	-	TRBJ2-7	TGTGCCAGCTCACGAGGGACACCCACGAACTCCTACGAGCAGTACTTC	CASSRGTPTNSYEQYF
TRBV7-2	-	TRBJ1-1	TGTGCCAGCAGCTTACAGGAGGGCTACACTGAAGCTTTCTTT	CASSLQEGYTEAFF
TRBV28	-	TRBJ1-2	TGTGCCAGCAGTTCTAAGTCAGATGACGGCTATGGCTACACCTTC	CASSSKSDDGYGYTF
TRBV4-1	-	TRBJ2-3	TGCGCCAGCAGCCTCAGACCCGTACGGGTTCAGCTGGACGCAGATACGCAGTATTTT	CASSLRPVRVQLDADTQYF
TRBV6-5	-	TRBJ2-5	TGTGCCAGCAGTCCGAATGTAGAGACCCAGTACTTC	CASSPNVETQYF
TRBV6-1	-	TRBJ1-5	TGTGCCTCAGCACCCAGGCTCAATCAGCCCCAGCATTTT	CASAPRLNQPQHF
TRBV4-1	TRBD1	TRBJ2-5	TGCGCCAGCAGCTCTTGGACAGGGTCGTACCAAGAGACCCAGTACTTC	CASSSWTGSYQETQYF
TRBV7-9	-	TRBJ2-7	TGTGCCAGCAGCTTAGCCCTCGGGGGAGCCTACGAGCAGTACTTC	CASSLALGGAYEQYF
TRBV4-1	-	TRBJ1-5	TGCGCCAGCAGCCAAGAAGGGGGGGCGAATCAGCCCCAGCATTTT	CASSQEGGANQPQHF
TRBV9	TRBD2	TRBJ2-3	TGTGCCAGCAGCGTGGAGCGGGGTACGCAGTATTTT	CASSVERGTQYF
TRBV5-8	TRBD1	TRBJ1-2	TGTGCCAGCAGCCCTACTCATGACAGGGCCTATGGCTACACCTTC	CASSPTHDRAYGYTF
TRBV7-2	TRBD2	TRBJ2-2	TGTGCCAGCAGCTTAGTAAGGCTAGCGGAACTTTCCGGGGAGCTGTTTTTT	CASSLVRLAELSGELFF